This T cell receptor (beta chain) was sequenced for a study of tumor-infiltrating lymphocytes in primary liver carcinoma. Overall study context: The patient group consisted of men and women aged 30 to 69 years.

In its sample, this clonotype ranks as medium-sized. CDR3 length equals 13 residues. The germline gives CDR1 MDHEN, CDR2 SYDVKM. Between the trimmed V and J ends, which lost 2 bases and 4 bases, there was a span of 5 bases. From unsorted bulk tissue weighing roughly 17-31 mg, DNA and RNA were co-extracted. cDNA specific to TCR beta was made from 500 ng of total RNA, with a constant-region primer employed for priming. Slightly modified ARM-PCR served as the procedure for the TCR beta libraries. These libraries came from three rounds of nested multiplex PCR. Two initial PCR rounds of about 10 cycles each paired TRBV1-TRBV30 forward primers with a C-beta reverse primer. TCRdb ran MiXCR on the multiplex PCR reads and lists one entry per CDR3 protein. The sample yields about 44,000 distinct CDR3 sequences, more than 60% seen once.

This clonotype was obtained from a woman younger than 45 with primary liver carcinoma and hepatitis B virus infection. Material: tumor-adjacent normal liver tissue. V gene TRBV28 combines with J gene TRBJ2-2; a weak D match, TRBD2 (5 bases). The CDR3 sequence is CASSLSGTGELFF. The CDR3 nucleotides are TGTGCCAGCAGTTTAAGCGGCACCGGGGAGCTGTTTTTT.